The present T cell receptor beta chain was sequenced within a study of blood T cell repertoires in COVID-19. Study context: Samples taken during acute and convalescent COVID-19 were collected in the United States, Italy and Spain.

Method: immunoSEQ multiplex PCR; TCRdb's copy keeps in-frame clones and lacks some. The sample includes roughly 300,000 clones, 75% to 85% of them seen just once. The ends lost 5 bases at V and 5 bases at J; junction bases unmatched: 10. Germline CDR1 ENHRY, CDR2 SYGVKD. CDR3 length: 16 residues. This sequence was found in a human donor in a cohort sampled during active COVID-19. The chain is built from TRBV10-3 and TRBJ2-5, with TRBD2 identical over 11 bases. What was sequenced was peripheral blood. This chain's CDR3 is CAISLTSGTQRETQYF. CDR3 in DNA: TGTGCCATCAGTCTGACTAGCGGGACCCAAAGGGAGACCCAGTACTTC.